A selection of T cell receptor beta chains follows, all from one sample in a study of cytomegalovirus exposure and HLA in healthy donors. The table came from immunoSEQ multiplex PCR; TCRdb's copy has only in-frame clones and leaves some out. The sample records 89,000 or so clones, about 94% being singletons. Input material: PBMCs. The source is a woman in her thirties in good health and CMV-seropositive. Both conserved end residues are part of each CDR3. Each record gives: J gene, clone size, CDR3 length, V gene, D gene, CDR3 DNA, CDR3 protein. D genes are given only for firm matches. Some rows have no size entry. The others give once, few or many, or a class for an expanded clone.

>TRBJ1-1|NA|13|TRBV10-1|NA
TGCGCCAGCAGCGTTACAGGGAGTACTGAAGCTTTCTTT
CASSVTGSTEAFF
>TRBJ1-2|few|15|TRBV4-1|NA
TGCGCCAGCAGCCAAGATGGGGGCGCCTACTATGGCTACACCTTC
CASSQDGGAYYGYTF
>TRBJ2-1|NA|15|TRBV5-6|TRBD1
TGTGCCAGCAGCGGGGGACAGGCGTCCTACAATGAGCAGTTCTTC
CASSGGQASYNEQFF
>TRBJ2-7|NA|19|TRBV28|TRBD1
TGTGCCAGCAGTTTGACCCTCGTGTGGACAGGGGAAAGGTCCTACGAGCAGTACTTC
CASSLTLVWTGERSYEQYF
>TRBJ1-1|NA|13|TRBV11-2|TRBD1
TGTGCCAGCAGCCGGGACAGGGGCACTGAAGCTTTCTTT
CASSRDRGTEAFF
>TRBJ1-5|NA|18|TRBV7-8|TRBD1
TGTGCCAGCAGCTACAAGACAGGGTGGGGTTCTAGCAATCAGCCCCAGCATTTT
CASSYKTGWGSSNQPQHF
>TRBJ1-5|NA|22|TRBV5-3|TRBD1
TGTGCCAGAATTCTACTTCCGGATCAGGAGAGGATCGGGACAGGGGGCAATCAGCCCCAGCATTTT
CARILLPDQERIGTGGNQPQHF
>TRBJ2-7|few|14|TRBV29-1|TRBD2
TGCAGCGTTTCGATTAGCGGGAGTTCGTACGAGCAGTACTTC
CSVSISGSSYEQYF
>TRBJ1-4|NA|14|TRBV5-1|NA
TGCGCCAGCAGCTTGACAGCGGAATGGGAAAAACTGTTTTTT
CASSLTAEWEKLFF
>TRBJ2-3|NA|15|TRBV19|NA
TGTGCCAGTAGTATTGGCCCCGCCAGCACAGATACGCAGTATTTT
CASSIGPASTDTQYF
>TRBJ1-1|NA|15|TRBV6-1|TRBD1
TGTGCCAGCAGGAGAGTGGGACAGGGACGTTCTGAAGCTTTCTTT
CASRRVGQGRSEAFF
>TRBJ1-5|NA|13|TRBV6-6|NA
TGTGCCAGCACCTACCTCGACAATCAGCCCCAGCATTTT
CASTYLDNQPQHF
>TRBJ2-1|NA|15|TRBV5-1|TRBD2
TGCGCCAGCAGCTCTGGACTAGCGGGGGCAAATGAGCAGTTCTTC
CASSSGLAGANEQFF
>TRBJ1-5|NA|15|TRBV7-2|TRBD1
TGTGCCAGCAGCGCGGACAACAGGGGTAATCAGCCCCAGCATTTT
CASSADNRGNQPQHF
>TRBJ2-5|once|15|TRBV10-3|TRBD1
TGTGCCATCAGTGACTCCGGACAGGGTGGGGAGACCCAGTACTTC
CAISDSGQGGETQYF
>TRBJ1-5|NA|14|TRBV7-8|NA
TGTGCCAGCAGCCCTTCCGAACTGGATCAGCCCCAGCATTTT
CASSPSELDQPQHF
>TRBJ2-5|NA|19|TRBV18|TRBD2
TGTGCCAGCTCACCAACTGCCGGGACTAGCGGGAGGTTTCGAGAGACCCAGTACTTC
CASSPTAGTSGRFRETQYF
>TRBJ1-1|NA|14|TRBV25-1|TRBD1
TGTGCCAGCAGTGATACAGGGGATAACACTGAAGCTTTCTTT
CASSDTGDNTEAFF
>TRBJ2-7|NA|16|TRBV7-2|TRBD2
TGTGCCAGCAGCTTAGGGGGAGGGGCCAGCGCCTACGAGCAGTACTTC
CASSLGGGASAYEQYF
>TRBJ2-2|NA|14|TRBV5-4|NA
TGTGCCAGCAGCTGGACGGGAGCCACCGGGGAGCTGTTTTTT
CASSWTGATGELFF
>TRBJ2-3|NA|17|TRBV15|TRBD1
TGTGCCACCAGCAGTAGGGGGCGGATGAGAGACACAGATACGCAGTATTTT
CATSSRGRMRDTDTQYF
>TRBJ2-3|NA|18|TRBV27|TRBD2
TGTGCCAGCAGTTTATATGGTTCTCTAGCGGGGAACACAGATACGCAGTATTTT
CASSLYGSLAGNTDTQYF
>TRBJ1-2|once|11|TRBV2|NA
TGTGCCATCCGGACAGCTCATGGCTACACCTTC
CAIRTAHGYTF
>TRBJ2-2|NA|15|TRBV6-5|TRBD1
TGTGCCAGCAGCGTCGGGACAGAGAACACCGGGGAGCTGTTTTTT
CASSVGTENTGELFF
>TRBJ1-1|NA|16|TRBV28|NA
TGTGCCAGCAGTGAAGACAGGCTGGAAATGAACACTGAAGCTTTCTTT
CASSEDRLEMNTEAFF
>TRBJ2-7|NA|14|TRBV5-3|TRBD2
TGTGCCAGAATAATCCTAGCGGGTACCTACGAGCAGTACTTC
CARIILAGTYEQYF
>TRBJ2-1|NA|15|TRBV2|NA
TGTGCCAGCAGTCGCCGGGTGAGCTCCTACAATGAGCAGTTCTTC
CASSRRVSSYNEQFF
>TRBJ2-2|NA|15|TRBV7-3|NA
TGTGCCAGCAGTCCACCCGGGGGGAACACCGGGGAGCTGTTTTTT
CASSPPGGNTGELFF
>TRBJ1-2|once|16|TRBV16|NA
TGTGCCAGCACCCCGTATTTGCGGGAGCTCAACTATGGCTACACCTTC
CASTPYLRELNYGYTF
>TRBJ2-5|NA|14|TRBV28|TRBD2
TGTGCCAGCAGTGTAGCGGGAGGCGGGGAGACCCAGTACTTC
CASSVAGGGETQYF
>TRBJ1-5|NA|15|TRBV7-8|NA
TGTGCCAGCAGCTTAGGGTCAGGGATCGGTCAGCCCCAGCATTTT
CASSLGSGIGQPQHF
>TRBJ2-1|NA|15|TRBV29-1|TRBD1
TGCAGCGTTGAACGGACAGGCGACTCCTACAATGAGCAGTTCTTC
CSVERTGDSYNEQFF
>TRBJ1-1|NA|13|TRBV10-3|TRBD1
TGTGCCATCAATGGGGACAGCACTACTGAAGCTTTCTTT
CAINGDSTTEAFF
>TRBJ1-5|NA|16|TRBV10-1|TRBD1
TGCGCCAGCAGTGATCAGGGGGATTATAGCAATCAGCCCCAGCATTTT
CASSDQGDYSNQPQHF
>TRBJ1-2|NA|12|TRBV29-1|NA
TGCAGCGTTGAACAGGGGTCCTATGGCTACACCTTC
CSVEQGSYGYTF
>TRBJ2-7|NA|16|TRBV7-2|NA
TGTGCCAGCAGCTTAGTTGTAGGGCAGGGGAGCTACGAGCAGTACTTC
CASSLVVGQGSYEQYF
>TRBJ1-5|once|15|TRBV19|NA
TGTGCCAGTAGGACAGCTCCCTCCAGCAATCAGCCCCAGCATTTT
CASRTAPSSNQPQHF
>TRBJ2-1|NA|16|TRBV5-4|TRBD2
TGTGCCACCCAAAGACTAGCGGGGAGCATTTACAATGAGCAGTTCTTC
CATQRLAGSIYNEQFF
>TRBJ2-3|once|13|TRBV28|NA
TGTGCCAGCAGTTTTAGTAACGCAGATACGCAGTATTTT
CASSFSNADTQYF
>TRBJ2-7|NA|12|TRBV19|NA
TGTGCCAGTAGTGGGACTTCCTACGAGCAGTACTTC
CASSGTSYEQYF